Listed below are T cell receptor beta chains from one sample, sequenced in a study of blood T cell repertoires in COVID-19. Generated by immunoSEQ multiplex PCR, the TCRdb table keeps only in-frame clones and is missing some. The table includes fewer than 350,000 clones, around 93% detected once. The sequenced sample was PBMCs or T cells enriched from blood (not recorded which). Source of these receptors: a man in his forties who had been exposed to COVID-19. Each CDR3 is given with its conserved first and last residue. The size of a clone is reported for some rows only, either as once, few or many, or as a class for expanded clones.

clone_size | j_call | v_call | cdr3_length | cdr3_aa
NA | TRBJ1-5 | TRBV30 | 12 | CAWSVQNQPQHF
NA | TRBJ2-7 | TRBV6-5 | 15 | CASSQQGALQSEQYF
NA | TRBJ1-2 | TRBV9 | 15 | CASSFGGPANYGYTF
NA | TRBJ1-2 | TRBV28 | 13 | CASSSQGGYGYTF
NA | TRBJ2-7 | TRBV3-1/TRBV3-2 | 15 | CASSRQPGGGYEQYF
NA | TRBJ2-3 | TRBV19 | 15 | CASSIQTSRTDTQYF
once | TRBJ1-2 | TRBV10-3 | 12 | CAIRTQGDGYTF
NA | TRBJ2-3 | TRBV4-2 | 12 | CASSGREGTQYF
once | TRBJ1-4 | TRBV3-1/TRBV3-2 | 16 | CASSQEEITTNEKLFF
few | TRBJ2-7 | TRBV4-2 | 16 | CASSQEGTSVRYEQYF
NA | TRBJ1-3 | TRBV19 | 17 | CASSYYPGGDSGNTIYF
NA | TRBJ2-2 | TRBV6-6 | 17 | CASSQSLAGDLAGELFF
NA | TRBJ2-7 | TRBV27 | 16 | CASSPLSGPPLHEQYF
NA | TRBJ2-7 | TRBV28 | 15 | CASSPGTSKAYEQYF
NA | TRBJ1-5 | TRBV18 | 13 | CASSPGQDQPQHF
NA | TRBJ1-1 | TRBV9 | 14 | CASSAGNSNTEAFF
NA | TRBJ2-1 | TRBV4-3 | 17 | CASSQGAGTSGGGEQFF
NA | TRBJ2-3 | TRBV9 | 16 | CASSVQPGRGTDTQYF
NA | TRBJ2-6 | TRBV5-4 | 14 | CASSLGSLLDVLTF
many | TRBJ2-7 | TRBV6-2/TRBV6-3 | 13 | CASSYRDTYEQYF
NA | TRBJ1-1 | TRBV30 | 13 | CAWTRGGNTEAFF
NA | TRBJ2-7 | TRBV3-1/TRBV3-2 | 15 | CASSQVAGGLYEQYF
NA | TRBJ1-6 | TRBV19 | 16 | CASSPTQGFVNSPLHF
once | TRBJ2-5 | TRBV11-1 | 16 | CASSLPTSGIQETQYF
NA | TRBJ2-7 | TRBV3-1/TRBV3-2 | 14 | CASSQGRGSVEQYF
NA | TRBJ1-3 | TRBV4-3 | 18 | CASSQDPTPRGSGNTIYF
NA | TRBJ2-5 | TRBV3-1/TRBV3-2 | 16 | CASSPLASGRDETQYF
NA | TRBJ1-2 | TRBV27 | 12 | CASSLQGNGYTF
NA | TRBJ2-3 | TRBV5-4 | 14 | CASSSKPDTDTQYF
once | TRBJ2-7 | TRBV3-1/TRBV3-2 | 14 | CASSQTSGDVEQYF
NA | TRBJ2-1 | TRBV5-1 | 15 | CASSPTGSSYNEQFF
NA | TRBJ1-2 | TRBV19 | 19 | CASSTPDYLVGSPNYGYTF
NA | TRBJ2-7 | TRBV29-1 | 11 | CSADAGAEQYF
NA | TRBJ1-2 | TRBV6-1 | 14 | CASSELQTIYGYTF
NA | TRBJ1-2 | TRBV28 | 17 | CASSLRDRYSANYGYTF
NA | TRBJ2-7 | TRBV11-1 | 15 | CASSLKAGVSGEQYF
NA | TRBJ1-5 | TRBV28 | 16 | CASISNIGSRNQPQHF
NA | TRBJ2-7 | TRBV29-1 | 12 | CSVLRGTYEQYF
NA | TRBJ2-3 | TRBV2 | 16 | CASGYWAGGHADTQYF
once | TRBJ1-1 | TRBV27 | 15 | CASSSPTALNTEAFF
NA | TRBJ1-1 | TRBV7-9 | 13 | CASSFESTGLAFF
NA | TRBJ2-3 | TRBV30 | 16 | CAWSGRGRFRADTQYF
once | TRBJ2-7 | TRBV19 | 14 | CASKMSSSTYEQYF
NA | TRBJ1-1 | TRBV18 | 13 | CASSKDRDTEAFF
NA | TRBJ2-2 | TRBV19 | 17 | CASRPLGGGTNTGELFF
NA | TRBJ2-7 | TRBV11-2 | 14 | CASTRDRGNYEQYF